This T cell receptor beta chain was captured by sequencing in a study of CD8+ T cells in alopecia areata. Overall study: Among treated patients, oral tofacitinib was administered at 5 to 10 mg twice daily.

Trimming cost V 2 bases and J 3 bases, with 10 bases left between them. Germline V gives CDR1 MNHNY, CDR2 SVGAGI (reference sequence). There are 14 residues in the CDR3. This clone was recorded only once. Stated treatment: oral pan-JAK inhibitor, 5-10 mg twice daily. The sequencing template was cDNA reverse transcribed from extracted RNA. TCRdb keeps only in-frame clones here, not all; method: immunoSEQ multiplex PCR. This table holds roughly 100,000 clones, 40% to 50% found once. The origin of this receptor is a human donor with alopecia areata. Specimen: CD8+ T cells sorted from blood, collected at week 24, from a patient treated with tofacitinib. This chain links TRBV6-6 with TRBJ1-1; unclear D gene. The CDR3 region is CASSYLGWDTEAFF. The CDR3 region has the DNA TGTGCCAGCAGTTACCTTGGGTGGGACACTGAAGCTTTCTTT.